The rows below give T cell receptor beta chains drawn from one sample of a study of CD8+ T cells in alopecia areata. Generated by immunoSEQ multiplex PCR, the TCRdb table keeps only in-frame clones and is missing some. Of 75,000 to 100,000 clones in the sample, around three quarters are singletons; the top ten hold 15% to 20%. The sequenced sample was CD8+ T cells sorted from blood, obtained between weeks 43 and 45, from a patient treated with tofacitinib. These receptors were obtained from a human donor with alopecia areata. Each CDR3 is given with its conserved first and last residue. Fields, in order: V gene, D gene, clone size, J gene, CDR3 protein, CDR3 DNA. A D gene is named only where the DNA matches it firmly. Clone size appears in some rows only: once, few, many, or a class for an expanded clone.

>TRBV27|TRBD2|-|TRBJ2-1
CASSLVAKRGPTYNEQFF
TGTGCCAGCAGTTTAGTAGCGAAGCGGGGGCCCACCTACAATGAGCAGTTCTTC
>TRBV29-1|-|-|TRBJ1-2
CSVDLEYYGYTF
TGCAGCGTTGACCTGGAATACTATGGCTACACCTTC
>TRBV7-6|TRBD1|-|TRBJ2-7
CASSSGTGSSYEQYF
TGTGCCAGCAGTTCCGGGACAGGGAGCTCCTACGAGCAGTACTTC
>TRBV7-9|-|-|TRBJ2-7
CASSLDPYEQYF
TGTGCCAGCAGCTTAGATCCCTACGAGCAGTACTTC
>TRBV4-3|-|-|TRBJ1-1
CASSQEIGQNTEAFF
TGCGCCAGCAGCCAAGAGATCGGACAGAACACTGAAGCTTTCTTT
>TRBV10-2|-|-|TRBJ2-5
CASSQGRVQETQYF
TGCGCCAGCTCGCAGGGGCGGGTACAAGAGACCCAGTACTTC
>TRBV5-6|TRBD2|-|TRBJ2-1
CASSLVRDYGINEQFF
TGTGCCAGCAGCTTGGTTAGGGACTATGGAATCAATGAGCAGTTCTTC
>TRBV14|-|-|TRBJ1-5
CASSRAASRQPQHF
TGTGCCAGCAGCCGAGCAGCGTCGCGGCAGCCCCAGCATTTT
>TRBV2|-|-|TRBJ2-3
CASSRPGLPTDTQYF
TGTGCCAGCAGTCGCCCGGGACTGCCGACAGATACGCAGTATTTT
>TRBV27|-|-|TRBJ2-3
CASSLSLLYTQYF
TGTGCCAGCAGTTTGTCACTTCTCTATACGCAGTATTTT
>TRBV5-6|-|-|TRBJ2-5
CASSLVGGLQETQYF
TGTGCCAGCAGCCTTGTCGGGGGCCTCCAAGAGACCCAGTACTTC
>TRBV30|TRBD1|-|TRBJ1-2
CAWSVGGGDGYTF
TGTGCCTGGAGTGTAGGGGGCGGCGATGGCTACACCTTC
>TRBV19|TRBD1|-|TRBJ1-1
CASSIRRHRGDTEAFF
TGTGCCAGTAGTATACGGCGACACAGGGGGGACACTGAAGCTTTCTTT
>TRBV4-3|TRBD1|-|TRBJ1-2
CASSQDGAGGAYGYTF
TGCGCCAGCAGCCAAGATGGAGCAGGGGGCGCGTATGGCTACACCTTC
>TRBV29-1|-|-|TRBJ2-3
CSVTLGIGWVDTQYF
TGCAGCGTCACCCTAGGCATCGGTTGGGTAGATACGCAGTATTTT
>TRBV13|TRBD1|-|TRBJ2-1
CASSLGQGANEQFF
TGTGCCAGCAGCTTGGGACAGGGGGCGAATGAGCAGTTCTTC
>TRBV30|-|-|TRBJ1-6
CAFHMGGSPLHF
TGTGCCTTCCATATGGGTGGGTCACCCCTCCACTTT
>TRBV5-1|-|-|TRBJ2-1
CASSSGVNEQFF
TGCGCCAGCAGCTCGGGAGTCAATGAGCAGTTCTTC
>TRBV6-1|-|-|TRBJ1-6
CASNMAQGSPLHF
TGTGCCAGCAATATGGCGCAGGGTTCACCCCTCCACTTT
>TRBV19|TRBD1|-|TRBJ1-1
CATRLTGTGIEAFF
TGTGCCACCCGACTGACCGGGACAGGTATTGAAGCTTTCTTT
>TRBV4-1|TRBD1|few|TRBJ1-1
CASSPERTGAAEAFF
TGCGCCAGCAGCCCAGAGAGGACAGGGGCAGCTGAAGCTTTCTTT
>TRBV29-1|-|few|TRBJ2-1
CSVEKPDQRAGEQFF
TGCAGCGTTGAAAAACCAGACCAGCGGGCGGGTGAGCAGTTCTTC
>TRBV28|-|-|TRBJ1-5
CASSLPRQGPQPQHF
TGTGCCAGCAGTTTACCCCGGCAGGGACCTCAGCCCCAGCATTTT
>TRBV5-6|-|-|TRBJ2-6
CASSSVLGRSGANVLTF
TGTGCCAGCAGCTCCGTTCTTGGTCGCTCTGGGGCCAACGTCCTGACTTTC
>TRBV10-1|-|-|TRBJ1-1
CANRVANTEAFF
TGCGCCAACAGGGTCGCGAACACTGAAGCTTTCTTT
>TRBV5-4|TRBD1|-|TRBJ2-7
CASSFGDRDHEQYF
TGTGCCAGCAGCTTCGGGGACAGGGACCACGAGCAGTACTTC
>TRBV29-1|-|-|TRBJ1-1
CSVEKQAEAFF
TGCAGCGTTGAAAAACAGGCCGAAGCTTTCTTT
>TRBV9|TRBD1|-|TRBJ1-1
CASSVGQGGTEAFF
TGTGCCAGCAGCGTGGGACAGGGAGGAACTGAAGCTTTCTTT
>TRBV11-2|-|-|TRBJ1-1
CASSSRGQNSRLTEAFF
TGTGCCAGCAGCTCCCGGGGCCAAAACTCTAGGCTCACTGAAGCTTTCTTT
>TRBV5-6|-|-|TRBJ1-1
CASSLLRKEAFF
TGTGCCAGCAGCTTGCTCCGGAAGGAAGCTTTCTTT
>TRBV30|-|once|TRBJ2-7
CAWSSGDSAYEQYF
TGTGCCTGGAGTTCTGGCGACTCGGCCTACGAGCAGTACTTC
>TRBV5-4|-|-|TRBJ1-5
CASSPGVNQPQHF
TGTGCCAGCAGCCCAGGGGTCAATCAGCCCCAGCATTTT
>TRBV7-2|-|-|TRBJ1-1
CASSLVKYTEAFF
TGTGCCAGCAGCTTAGTCAAGTACACTGAAGCTTTCTTT
>TRBV13|-|-|TRBJ2-3
CASSSDREGDTQYF
TGTGCCAGCAGCAGCGACAGGGAGGGAGATACGCAGTATTTT
>TRBV5-5|-|-|TRBJ2-7
CASSLLPSQVFYSEQYF
TGTGCCAGCAGCTTGCTTCCCTCCCAAGTTTTTTACTCCGAGCAGTACTTC
>TRBV7-6|TRBD1|-|TRBJ2-1
CASSLEGQNVYNEQFF
TGTGCCAGCAGCCTCGAGGGACAGAACGTTTACAATGAGCAGTTCTTC
>TRBV5-6|-|-|TRBJ1-1
CASSLGFNGEAFF
TGTGCCAGCAGCTTGGGGTTCAACGGTGAAGCTTTCTTT
>TRBV27|TRBD1|-|TRBJ2-7
CASSSNRGLEQYF
TGTGCCAGCAGTTCCAACAGGGGGCTCGAGCAGTACTTC
>TRBV6-5|-|-|TRBJ2-3
CASSYEGNADTQYF
TGTGCCAGCAGTTACGAGGGGAACGCAGATACGCAGTATTTT
>TRBV9|TRBD1|-|TRBJ1-2
CASSGRQGWEDGYTF
TGTGCCAGCAGCGGGCGACAGGGGTGGGAGGATGGCTACACCTTC
>TRBV4-3|-|-|TRBJ2-1
CASSQFGRTGNEQFF
TGCGCCAGCAGCCAATTTGGACGGACGGGGAATGAGCAGTTCTTC
>TRBV9|TRBD1|-|TRBJ1-2
CASSPRLGTGRYGYTF
TGTGCCAGCAGCCCGAGACTAGGGACAGGGCGGTATGGCTACACCTTC
>TRBV5-6|TRBD1|few|TRBJ2-1
CASSFGTAYNEQFF
TGTGCCAGCAGCTTCGGGACAGCATACAATGAGCAGTTCTTC
>TRBV7-9|TRBD1|-|TRBJ2-3
CASSSLRGRRDTQYF
TGTGCCAGCAGCTCCTTGAGGGGGCGTAGAGATACGCAGTATTTT
>TRBV19|-|-|TRBJ2-1
CASSLAGDNEQFF
TGTGCCAGTAGTCTTGCCGGGGACAATGAGCAGTTCTTC
>TRBV18|-|-|TRBJ2-3
CASSPYSKGDTQYF
TGTGCCAGCTCACCGTACTCTAAGGGGGATACGCAGTATTTT
>TRBV7-2|-|-|TRBJ1-4
CASSQEQITDEKLFF
TGTGCCAGCAGCCAAGAGCAGATAACAGATGAAAAACTGTTTTTT
>TRBV28|TRBD2|once|TRBJ2-7
CASSFATSGGTYEQYF
TGTGCCAGCAGTTTTGCAACTAGCGGGGGAACCTACGAGCAGTACTTC
>TRBV6-5|TRBD1|-|TRBJ1-2
CASHTTGDTSGYTF
TGTGCCAGCCATACGACAGGGGATACGAGTGGCTACACCTTC
>TRBV7-9|-|-|TRBJ1-2
CASRNKDYGYTF
TGTGCCAGCCGCAATAAGGACTATGGCTACACCTTC
>TRBV29-1|TRBD2|few|TRBJ2-7
CGVARTSSYEQYF
TGCGGCGTTGCTCGGACTAGTTCCTACGAGCAGTACTTC
>TRBV29-1|-|-|TRBJ1-1
CSVEEAGPEAFF
TGCAGCGTTGAAGAGGCAGGACCTGAAGCTTTCTTT
>TRBV14|TRBD2|-|TRBJ2-1
CASSQPLAGVRIEQFF
TGTGCCAGCAGCCAACCTCTAGCGGGGGTCCGGATAGAGCAGTTCTTC
>TRBV27|-|-|TRBJ2-1
CASSLTGPGHNEQFF
TGTGCCAGCAGTCTAACCGGGCCGGGACACAATGAGCAGTTCTTC
>TRBV6-5|-|-|TRBJ1-2
CASSYLEGFLAGYTF
TGTGCCAGCAGTTACCTTGAGGGGTTTCTCGCTGGCTACACCTTC
>TRBV15|-|-|TRBJ1-1
CATSSRNTEAFF
TGTGCCACCAGCAGTCGCAACACTGAAGCTTTCTTT
>TRBV9|-|-|TRBJ1-2
CASSVARNYGYTF
TGTGCCAGCAGCGTAGCCAGAAACTATGGCTACACCTTC
>TRBV20-1|-|-|TRBJ2-5
CSARMQGTQYF
TGCAGTGCCAGAATGCAGGGGACCCAGTACTTC
>TRBV9|-|-|TRBJ2-7
CASSVGLVPYEQYF
TGTGCCAGCAGCGTGGGCCTAGTCCCCTACGAGCAGTACTTC
>TRBV7-2|TRBD1|few|TRBJ1-1
CASTPWTGFLTGDTEAFF
TGTGCCAGCACCCCTTGGACAGGGTTCTTGACAGGGGACACTGAAGCTTTCTTT